The 14 T cell receptor beta chains below come from one sample, sequenced in a study of cytomegalovirus exposure and HLA in healthy donors (dated by TCRdb to about 2017). Receptor amplification or capture employed the immunoSEQ multiplex PCR assay. For the multiplex PCR, a mixture combining 60 forward primers for TCR Vbeta segments and 13 reverse primers for TCR Jbeta segments was used. TCRdb mirrors the immuneACCESS table, restricted to in-frame sequences. Some clones are absent from its copies; in checked studies, under half trace to an unresolved V gene, and the reason for the others is unknown. A total of under 200,000 clones appear in this sample, 80% to 90% of them only once. 7% of the sample rests with the top ten. Sequencing input: PBMCs. These receptors came from a young woman in good health and CMV-seropositive.

V and J are TRBV6-5 and TRBJ2-5; perhaps TRBD2 as D (5 bases). V was shortened by 4 bases and J by 5 bases, with 20 bases between the two germline ends. The CDR3 runs 16 residues. The V gene's germline CDR1 is MNHEY and CDR2 SVGAGI. The CDR3 region is CASSSQTEGRGETQYF. The CDR3 DNA reads as TGTGCCAGCAGTTCCCAAACCGAAGGACGAGGGGAGACCCAGTACTTC.

The CDR3 DNA sequence: TGTGCCAGCAGCCAGATCAGGGTCGGGGGGCGAGGAGATGGCTACACCTTC. Its translation is CASSQIRVGGRGDGYTF. The rearrangement uses TRBV7-9 and TRBJ1-2; maybe TRBD1 (6 bases). V dropped 5 bases and J dropped 6 bases, with 25 bases sitting between them. Per the germline V gene, CDR1 is SEHNR and CDR2 is FQNEAQ (reference sequence). This CDR3 has 17 residues.

This chain uses TRBV18 with TRBJ2-2; no definite D call. V was cut by 3 bases and J by 8 bases, with 10 bases left in between. Germline assignment: CDR1 KGHSH and CDR2 LQKENI. This CDR3 spans 13 amino acids. The CDR3 is CASSPNSEGELFF. DNA for the CDR3: TGTGCCAGCTCACCTAACTCTGAGGGGGAGCTGTTTTTT.

This clone was seen only once. This chain uses TRBV2 with TRBJ1-6; D is unresolved. The V end lost 7 bases, the J end lost 7 bases, and 5 bases lay between the germline ends. In germline, CDR1 is SNHLY, CDR2 FYNNEI. The CDR3 loop spans 11 amino acids. The CDR3 DNA follows: TGTGCCAGCACGCGAAATTCACCCCTCCACTTT. Its translation: CASTRNSPLHF.

The chain links TRBV5-1 to TRBJ1-2, with 9 bases fitting TRBD1. The ends lost 4 bases at V and 8 bases at J; junction bases unmatched: 9. CDR3 size: 14 residues. Germline-derived CDR1 and CDR2 are SGHRS and YFSETQ. This chain's CDR3 is CASSLQGAGVGYTF. CDR3 in DNA: TGCGCCAGCAGCCTACAGGGGGCCGGGGTGGGCTACACCTTC.

The chain employs TRBV7-3 and TRBJ2-6; D possibly corresponds to TRBD2 (7 bases). The germline V and J ends were trimmed by 2 bases and 2 bases, with 13 bases remaining between them. The CDR3 totals 17 residues. From germline, CDR1 is SGHTA and CDR2 FQGTGA. The CDR3 reads CASSLRGATAGANVLTF. CDR3 coding DNA: TGTGCCAGCAGCTTACGGGGGGCGACGGCTGGGGCCAACGTCCTGACTTTC.

The chain links TRBV9 to TRBJ2-3; 16 positions match TRBD2. The V gene's germline CDR1 is SGDLS and CDR2 YYNGEE. The CDR3 loop spans 18 amino acids. V lost 4 bases to trimming and J lost 7 bases; unmatched junction nucleotides: 12. CDR3 region: CASSTPGTSGGALNTQYF. The CDR3 nucleotides are TGTGCCAGCAGCACCCCAGGGACTAGCGGGGGGGCGCTGAATACGCAGTATTTT.

The rearrangement uses TRBV7-2 and TRBJ2-3; no firm D call. This CDR3 has 14 residues. Trimming cost V 3 bases and J 1 base, with 8 bases left between them. The V gene's germline CDR1 is SGHTA and CDR2 FQGNSA. The CDR3 sequence: CASSFRVGTDTQYF. In nucleotides, the CDR3 is TGTGCCAGCAGCTTTAGAGTCGGCACAGATACGCAGTATTTT.

This chain uses TRBV7-2 with TRBJ2-5, with 7 positions matching TRBD1. Germline CDR1 is SGHTA and CDR2 is FQGNSA. The CDR3 contains 15 residues. Losses at the gene ends were 1 base for V and 5 bases for J; bases not matched to a gene: 7. The CDR3 loop is CASSLVTGSWETQYF. CDR3 sequence (DNA): TGTGCCAGCAGCTTAGTGACAGGGAGTTGGGAGACCCAGTACTTC. Looking up the rest from reference TRBV7-2 and TRBJ2-5 gives the full variable domain: GAGVSQSPSNKVTEKGKDVELRCDPISGHTALYWYRQSLGQGLEFLIYFQGNSAPDKSGLPSDRFSAERTGGSVSTLTIQRTQQEDSAVYLCASSLVTGSWETQYFGPGTRLLVL.

The chain couples TRBV9 to TRBJ2-2; TRBD2 matches at 13 bases. This CDR3 spans 17 amino acids. V lost 4 bases and J lost 4; bases outside the gene matches: 7. Germline V gives CDR1 SGDLS, CDR2 YYNGEE. CDR3 nucleotides: TGTGCCAGCAGCCCGACTAGCGGGGGGAGGTTCACCGGGGAGCTGTTTTTT. Translating it yields CASSPTSGGRFTGELFF. Together with reference TRBV9 and TRBJ2-2, the CDR3 gives the full variable domain: DSGVTQTPKHLITATGQRVTLRCSPRSGDLSVYWYQQSLDQGLQFLIQYYNGEERAKGNILERFSAQQFPDLHSELNLSSLELGDSALYFCASSPTSGGRFTGELFFGEGSRLTVL.

The chain recombines TRBV27 with TRBJ1-6; tentative D call: TRBD1 (5 bases). Trimming removed 3 bases at V and 8 bases at J, with 11 bases between. The CDR3 sequence is 14 residues long. From germline, CDR1 is MNHEY and CDR2 SMNVEV (reference sequence). The CDR3 DNA is TGTGCCAGCAGTTTCGTAGGGGATGATTCACCCCTCCACTTT. The encoded protein is CASSFVGDDSPLHF.

The CDR3 region has the DNA TGTGCCAGCAGCTTAGGTGTAGAGATGAACACTGAAGCTTTCTTT. This encodes CASSLGVEMNTEAFF. The chain carries TRBV11-2 and TRBJ1-1; D not certain. Germline CDR1 and CDR2: SGHAT and FQNNGV. Trimming took off 1 base at V and 0 bases at J, with 9 bases between the two ends. CDR3 length equals 15 residues. Filled out from reference TRBV11-2 and TRBJ1-1, the complete variable domain reads EAGVAQSPRYKIIEKRQSVAFWCNPISGHATLYWYQQILGQGPKLLIQFQNNGVVDDSQLPKDRFSAERLKGVDSTLKIQPAKLEDSAVYLCASSLGVEMNTEAFFGQGTRLTVV.

The chain is built from TRBV6-1 and TRBJ1-3, with D possibly TRBD1 on 5 matching bases. From germline, CDR1 is MNHNS and CDR2 SASEGT. V was clipped by 6 bases and J by 1 base, with 10 bases between them. The CDR3 runs to 14 residues. CDR3 sequence (DNA): TGTGCCAGCAGGGATCAGGGATCTGGAAACACCATATATTTT. Translating gives CASRDQGSGNTIYF.

This sequence joins TRBV9 and TRBJ1-2; D is unresolved. Trimming stripped 3 bases from V and 2 bases from J, with 11 bases between. Germline V gene sequence: CDR1 SGDLS, CDR2 YYNGEE. CDR3 length equals 14 residues. CDR3 protein: CASSGGPRNYGYTF. CDR3 nucleotide sequence: TGTGCCAGCAGCGGAGGTCCCCGAAACTATGGCTACACCTTC.